These T cell receptor beta chains were read from a single sample in a study of patients and donors after allogeneic stem cell transplantation. From the RT-PCR reads, TCRdb called clonotypes with MiXCR, one entry per CDR3 protein. The sample holds a few hundred thousand distinct CDR3 sequences, roughly 38% seen once. What was sequenced was blood, either unsorted or a sorted T cell fraction (not recorded which). Receptors originate from a human donor who was either an allogeneic HSCT recipient or a stem cell or donor lymphocyte infusion donor (not recorded which). It is not recorded whose cells these are; they may come from a transplant donor. Both conserved end residues are part of each CDR3. D genes are given only for firm matches. Not all rows give a size; the values are once, few, many and, for expanded clones, a class.

V gene	clone size	D gene	J gene	CDR3 protein	CDR3 DNA
TRBV13	many	.	TRBJ2-1	CASSLGRDNEQFF	TGTGCCAGCAGCTTAGGTAGGGACAATGAGCAGTTCTTC
TRBV4-1	.	.	TRBJ1-2	CASSQDWRLANYGYTF	TGCGCCAGCAGCCAAGATTGGCGGCTAGCTAACTATGGCTACACCTTC
TRBV7-9	.	.	TRBJ1-3	CASSPTDRNTIYF	TGTGCCAGCAGCCCCACGGACAGAAACACCATATATTTT
TRBV5-4	many	.	TRBJ1-1	CASSLQGMTEAFF	TGTGCCAGCAGCTTGCAGGGTATGACTGAAGCTTTCTTT
TRBV27	few	.	TRBJ1-2	CASSPGEAYGYTF	TGTGCCAGCAGTCCAGGGGAGGCCTATGGCTACACCTTC
TRBV18	.	.	TRBJ1-1	CASSRQTGPPEAFF	TGTGCCAGCTCACGACAGACAGGCCCCCCTGAAGCTTTCTTT
TRBV3-1	.	.	TRBJ2-3	CASSLFSGTDTQYF	TGTGCCAGCAGCCTTTTTAGCGGCACAGATACGCAGTATTTT
TRBV12-3/TRBV12-4	few	.	TRBJ2-1	CASSLMEDFLDEQFF	TGTGCCAGCAGTTTAATGGAGGACTTTCTTGATGAGCAGTTCTTC
TRBV4-1	.	.	TRBJ2-7	CASSPSYSYEQYF	TGCGCCAGCAGCCCTTCGTACTCCTACGAGCAGTACTTC
TRBV28	.	.	TRBJ1-2	CASRQVLRNYGYTF	TGTGCCAGCAGACAGGTCCTCAGGAACTATGGCTACACCTTC
TRBV4-2	.	.	TRBJ1-2	CASSLQGSSYGYTF	TGTGCCAGCAGCCTCCAGGGGTCGTCCTATGGCTACACCTTC
TRBV12-3/TRBV12-4	.	TRBD2	TRBJ2-1	CASSLSAGGRKKFF	TGTGCCAGCAGTTTATCGGCCGGGGGGAGAAAAAAGTTCTTC
TRBV5-1	few	TRBD1	TRBJ1-5	CASSPGQPGQPQHF	TGCGCCAGCAGCCCGGGACAGCCCGGACAGCCCCAGCATTTT
TRBV12-3/TRBV12-4	.	.	TRBJ1-1	CASSLGRSSFF	TGTGCCAGCAGCCTGGGACGTTCTTCTTTCTTT
TRBV18	.	.	TRBJ1-1	CASSPAGFDTEAFF	TGTGCCAGCTCACCGGCAGGGTTTGACACTGAAGCTTTCTTT
TRBV14	once	TRBD2	TRBJ2-1	CASSQGTSGGLANLYNEQFF	TGTGCCAGCAGCCAAGGGACTAGCGGGGGCTTGGCCAACCTTTACAATGAGCAGTTCTTC
TRBV9	.	.	TRBJ1-4	CASSPRGSPTNEKLFF	TGTGCCAGCAGCCCCCGAGGGTCCCCAACTAATGAAAAACTGTTTTTT
TRBV6-5	.	.	TRBJ1-6	CASSYSNPGRNYSPLHF	TGTGCCAGCAGTTACTCCAACCCCGGACGGAACTATTCACCCCTCCACTTT
TRBV28	few	.	TRBJ2-5	CASSSVEKTQYF	TGTGCCAGCAGTTCTGTAGAGAAGACCCAGTACTTC
TRBV12-3/TRBV12-4	.	.	TRBJ1-3	CASSLPGAPGNTIYF	TGTGCCAGCAGTCTCCCAGGGGCTCCTGGAAACACCATATATTTT
TRBV30	.	TRBD1	TRBJ1-6	CAWSIQGRNSPLHF	TGTGCCTGGAGCATACAGGGGCGGAATTCACCCCTCCACTTT
TRBV5-1	.	.	TRBJ2-7	CASSLRSTPVGLQDPPYEQYF	TGCGCCAGCAGCTTGCGGTCCACCCCGGTTGGGTTACAGGACCCCCCCTACGAGCAGTACTTC
TRBV10-3	.	TRBD1	TRBJ1-1	CAISPGQGATEAFF	TGTGCCATCAGTCCTGGACAGGGGGCAACTGAAGCTTTCTTT
TRBV4-3	.	.	TRBJ1-2	CASSQEGGFNYGYTF	TGCGCCAGCAGCCAAGAAGGGGGGTTTAACTATGGCTACACCTTC
TRBV10-2	.	.	TRBJ2-1	CASGSTGSYNEQFF	TGCGCCAGCGGCTCAACAGGGTCCTACAATGAGCAGTTCTTC
TRBV5-1	few	.	TRBJ1-4	CASSLRWETNEKLFF	TGCGCCAGCAGCTTGCGTTGGGAGACTAATGAAAAACTGTTTTTT